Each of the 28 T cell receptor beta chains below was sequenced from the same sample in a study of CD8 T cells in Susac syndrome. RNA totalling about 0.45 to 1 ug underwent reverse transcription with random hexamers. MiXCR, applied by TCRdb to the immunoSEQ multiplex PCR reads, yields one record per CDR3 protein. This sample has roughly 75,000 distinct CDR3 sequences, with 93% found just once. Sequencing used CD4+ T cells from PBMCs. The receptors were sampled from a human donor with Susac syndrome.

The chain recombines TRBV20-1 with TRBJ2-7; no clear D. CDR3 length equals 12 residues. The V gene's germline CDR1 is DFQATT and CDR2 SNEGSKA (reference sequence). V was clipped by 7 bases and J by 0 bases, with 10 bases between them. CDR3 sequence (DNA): TGCAGTGGGATTAGGGACTCCTACGAGCAGTACTTC. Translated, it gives CSGIRDSYEQYF.

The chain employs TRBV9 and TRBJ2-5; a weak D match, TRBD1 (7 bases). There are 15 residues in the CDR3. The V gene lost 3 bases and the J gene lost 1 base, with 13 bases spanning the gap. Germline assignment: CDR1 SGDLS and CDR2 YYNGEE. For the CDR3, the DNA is TGTGCCAGCAGCGGGTACAGGGGAGGCCAAGAGACCCAGTACTTC. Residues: CASSGYRGGQETQYF.

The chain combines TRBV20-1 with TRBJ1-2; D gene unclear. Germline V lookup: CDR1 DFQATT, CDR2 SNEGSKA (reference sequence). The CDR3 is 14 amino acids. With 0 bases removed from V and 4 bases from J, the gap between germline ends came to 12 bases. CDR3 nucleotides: TGCAGTGCTAGAGATCACGTAGGACCCTATGGCTACACCTTC. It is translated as CSARDHVGPYGYTF.

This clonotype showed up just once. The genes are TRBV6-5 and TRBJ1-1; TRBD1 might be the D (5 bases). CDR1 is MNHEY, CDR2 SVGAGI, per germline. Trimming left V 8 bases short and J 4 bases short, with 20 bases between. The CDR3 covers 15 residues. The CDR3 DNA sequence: TGTGCCAGCTCTACGGAGACAAGGGGAGGCACTGAAGCTTTCTTT. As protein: CASSTETRGGTEAFF.

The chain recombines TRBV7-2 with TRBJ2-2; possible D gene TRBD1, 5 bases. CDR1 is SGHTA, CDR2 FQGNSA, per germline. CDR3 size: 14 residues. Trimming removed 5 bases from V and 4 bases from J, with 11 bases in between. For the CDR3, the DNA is TGTGCCAGCAGCCTACAGGAGCTCACCGGGGAGCTGTTTTTT. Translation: CASSLQELTGELFF.

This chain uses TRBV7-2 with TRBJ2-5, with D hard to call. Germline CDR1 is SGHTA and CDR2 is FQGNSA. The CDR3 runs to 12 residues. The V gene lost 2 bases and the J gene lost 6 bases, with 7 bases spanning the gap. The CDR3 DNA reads TGTGCCAGCAGCTTACCGGTCCAGACCCAGTACTTC. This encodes CASSLPVQTQYF.

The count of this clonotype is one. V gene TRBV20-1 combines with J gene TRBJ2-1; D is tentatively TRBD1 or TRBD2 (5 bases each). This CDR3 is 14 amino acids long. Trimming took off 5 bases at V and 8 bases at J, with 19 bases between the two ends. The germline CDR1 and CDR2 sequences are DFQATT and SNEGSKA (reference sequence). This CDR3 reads CSAGPLVGGDEQFF. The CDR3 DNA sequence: TGCAGTGCTGGACCTCTCGTTGGGGGAGATGAGCAGTTCTTC.

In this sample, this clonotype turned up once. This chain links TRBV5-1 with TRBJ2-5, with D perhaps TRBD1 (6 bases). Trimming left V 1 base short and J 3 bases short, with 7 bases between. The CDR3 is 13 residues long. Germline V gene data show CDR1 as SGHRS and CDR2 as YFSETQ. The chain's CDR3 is CASSLKGEETQYF. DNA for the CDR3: TGCGCCAGCAGCTTGAAGGGGGAAGAGACCCAGTACTTC.

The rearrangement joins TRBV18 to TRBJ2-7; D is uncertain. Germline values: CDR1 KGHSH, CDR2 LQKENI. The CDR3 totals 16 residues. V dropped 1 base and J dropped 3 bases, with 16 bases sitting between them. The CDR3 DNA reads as TGTGCCAGCTCACCACTACCGCCCCCAGGAGACTACGAGCAGTACTTC. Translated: CASSPLPPPGDYEQYF.

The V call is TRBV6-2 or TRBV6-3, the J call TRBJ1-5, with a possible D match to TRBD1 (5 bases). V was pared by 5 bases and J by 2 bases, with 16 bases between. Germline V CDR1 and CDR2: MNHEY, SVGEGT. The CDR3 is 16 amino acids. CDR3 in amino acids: CASSPSLGGGNQPQHF. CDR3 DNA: TGTGCCAGCAGTCCAAGCTTGGGGGGAGGCAATCAGCCCCAGCATTTT.

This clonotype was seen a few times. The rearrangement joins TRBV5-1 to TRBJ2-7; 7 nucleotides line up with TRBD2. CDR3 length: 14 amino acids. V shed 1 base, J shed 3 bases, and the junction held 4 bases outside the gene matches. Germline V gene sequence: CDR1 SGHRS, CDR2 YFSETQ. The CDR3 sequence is CASSLSGDYYEQYF. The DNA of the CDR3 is TGCGCCAGCAGCTTGAGCGGGGATTACTACGAGCAGTACTTC.

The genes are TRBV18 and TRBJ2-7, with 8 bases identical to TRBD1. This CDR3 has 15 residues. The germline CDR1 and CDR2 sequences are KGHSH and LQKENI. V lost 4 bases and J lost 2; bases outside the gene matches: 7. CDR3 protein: CASSRGQGSPYEQYF. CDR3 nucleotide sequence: TGTGCCAGCTCACGTGGACAGGGTTCCCCCTACGAGCAGTACTTC.

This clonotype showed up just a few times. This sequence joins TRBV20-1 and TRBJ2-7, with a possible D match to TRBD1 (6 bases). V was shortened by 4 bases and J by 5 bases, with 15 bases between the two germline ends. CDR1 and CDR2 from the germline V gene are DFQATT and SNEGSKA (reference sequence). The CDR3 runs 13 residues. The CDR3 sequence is CSATNRVGDEQYF. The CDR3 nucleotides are TGCAGTGCTACAAACAGGGTAGGGGACGAGCAGTACTTC.

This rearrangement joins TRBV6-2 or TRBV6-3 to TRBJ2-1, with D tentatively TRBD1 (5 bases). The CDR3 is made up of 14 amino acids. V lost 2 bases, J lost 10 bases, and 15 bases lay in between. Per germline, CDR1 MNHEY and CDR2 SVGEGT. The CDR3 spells CASSYKSLQAEQFF. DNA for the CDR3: TGTGCCAGCAGTTACAAATCTCTACAGGCCGAGCAGTTCTTC.

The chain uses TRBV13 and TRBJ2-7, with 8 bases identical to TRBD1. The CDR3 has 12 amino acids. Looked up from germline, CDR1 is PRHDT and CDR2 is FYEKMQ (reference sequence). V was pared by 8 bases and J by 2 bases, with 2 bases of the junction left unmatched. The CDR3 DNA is TGTGCCAGCGGGACAGGAGCCTACGAGCAGTACTTC. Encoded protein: CASGTGAYEQYF.

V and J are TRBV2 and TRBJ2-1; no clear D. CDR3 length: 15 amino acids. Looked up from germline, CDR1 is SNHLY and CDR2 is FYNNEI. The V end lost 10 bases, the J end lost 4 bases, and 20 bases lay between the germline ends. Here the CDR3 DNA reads TGTGCCACCGCCCTGGAAGGAAAATTTTACAATGAGCAGTTCTTC. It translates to CATALEGKFYNEQFF.

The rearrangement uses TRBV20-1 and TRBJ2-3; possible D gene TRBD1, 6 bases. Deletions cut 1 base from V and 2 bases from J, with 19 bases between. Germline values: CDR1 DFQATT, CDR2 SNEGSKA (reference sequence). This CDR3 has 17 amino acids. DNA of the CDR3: TGCAGTGCTAGAGCCCCGACTGGACAGCAGACCACAGATACGCAGTATTTT. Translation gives CSARAPTGQQTTDTQYF.

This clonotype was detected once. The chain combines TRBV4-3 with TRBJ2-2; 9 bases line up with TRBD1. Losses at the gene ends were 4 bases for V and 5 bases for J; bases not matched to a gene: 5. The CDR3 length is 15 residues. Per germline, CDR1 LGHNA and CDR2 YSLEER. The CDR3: CASSPRQGETGELFF. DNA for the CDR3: TGCGCCAGCAGCCCCAGACAGGGGGAAACCGGGGAGCTGTTTTTT.

The chain's CDR3 is CASSGQGAGQPQHF. The CDR3, as DNA: TGTGCCAGCAGCGGACAGGGGGCAGGGCAGCCCCAGCATTTT. The chain joins TRBV7-9 to TRBJ1-5, with TRBD1 identical over 11 bases. Germline assignment: CDR1 SEHNR and CDR2 FQNEAQ (reference sequence). With V trimmed by 5 bases and J by 7 bases, 4 bases remained unmatched. The CDR3 length is 14 residues.

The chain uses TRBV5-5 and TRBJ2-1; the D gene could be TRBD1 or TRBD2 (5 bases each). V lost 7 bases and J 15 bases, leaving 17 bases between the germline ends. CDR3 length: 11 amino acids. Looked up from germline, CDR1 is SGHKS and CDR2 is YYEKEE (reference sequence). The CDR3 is CASREGTNRFF. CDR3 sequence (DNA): TGTGCCAGCCGAGAGGGGACCAATCGGTTCTTC.

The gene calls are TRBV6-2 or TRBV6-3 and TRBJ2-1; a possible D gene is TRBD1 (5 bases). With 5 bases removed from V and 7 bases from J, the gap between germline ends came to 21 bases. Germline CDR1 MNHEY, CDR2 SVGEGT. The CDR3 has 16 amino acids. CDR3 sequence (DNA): TGTGCCAGCAGTCCCGCGGCCCTAAGGGGAAGGAATGAGCAGTTCTTC. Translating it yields CASSPAALRGRNEQFF.

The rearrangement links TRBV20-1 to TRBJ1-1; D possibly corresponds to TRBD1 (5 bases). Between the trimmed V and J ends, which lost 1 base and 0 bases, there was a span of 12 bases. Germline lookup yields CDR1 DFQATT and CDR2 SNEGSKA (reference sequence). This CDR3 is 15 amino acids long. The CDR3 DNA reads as TGCAGTGCTAGAGTACCCTGGACATTGAACACTGAAGCTTTCTTT. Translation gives CSARVPWTLNTEAFF.

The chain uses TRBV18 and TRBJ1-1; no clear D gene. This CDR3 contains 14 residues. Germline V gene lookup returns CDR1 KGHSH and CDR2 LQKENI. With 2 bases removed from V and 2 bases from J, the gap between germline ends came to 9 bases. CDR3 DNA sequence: TGTGCCAGCTCACCATTGAGTGAAAACACTGAAGCTTTCTTT. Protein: CASSPLSENTEAFF.

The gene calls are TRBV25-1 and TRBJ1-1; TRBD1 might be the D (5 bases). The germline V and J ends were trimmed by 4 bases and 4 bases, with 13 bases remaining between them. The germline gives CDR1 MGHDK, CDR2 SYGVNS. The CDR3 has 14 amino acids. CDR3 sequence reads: CASSGQGGGTEAFF. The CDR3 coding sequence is TGTGCCAGCAGTGGGCAGGGAGGAGGCACTGAAGCTTTCTTT.

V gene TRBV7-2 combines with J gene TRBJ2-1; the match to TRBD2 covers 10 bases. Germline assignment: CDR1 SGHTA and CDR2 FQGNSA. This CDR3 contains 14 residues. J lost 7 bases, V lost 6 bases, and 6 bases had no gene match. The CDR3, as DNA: TGTGCCAGCAGTAGACTAGCGGGTGGGAATGAGCAGTTCTTC. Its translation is CASSRLAGGNEQFF.

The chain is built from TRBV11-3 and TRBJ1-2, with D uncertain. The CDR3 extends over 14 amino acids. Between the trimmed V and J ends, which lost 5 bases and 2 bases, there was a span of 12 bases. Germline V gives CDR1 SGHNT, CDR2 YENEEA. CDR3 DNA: TGTGCCAGCAGCCCCCGTCCTGGGAACTATGGCTACACCTTC. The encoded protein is CASSPRPGNYGYTF.

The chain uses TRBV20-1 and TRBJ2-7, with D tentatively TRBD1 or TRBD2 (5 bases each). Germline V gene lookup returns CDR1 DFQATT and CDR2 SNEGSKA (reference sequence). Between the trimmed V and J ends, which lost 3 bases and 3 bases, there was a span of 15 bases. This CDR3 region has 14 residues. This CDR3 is CSASFGGRDYEQYF. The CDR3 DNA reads TGCAGTGCTAGCTTTGGGGGTCGAGACTACGAGCAGTACTTC.

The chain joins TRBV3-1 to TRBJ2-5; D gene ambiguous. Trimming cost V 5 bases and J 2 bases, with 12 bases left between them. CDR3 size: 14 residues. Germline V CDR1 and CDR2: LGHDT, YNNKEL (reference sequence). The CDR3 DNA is TGTGCCAGCAGCTTAAGACAAATTCAAGAGACCCAGTACTTC. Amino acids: CASSLRQIQETQYF.